This T cell receptor beta chain came from a study of memory CD4+ T cells and cytomegalovirus serostatus. Single viable CD3+CD4+CD8-CD45RO+ cells were sorted as the memory CD4+ T cells. Donors' CMV status reflects serum IgG against pp150, pp28, p38, p52. Positive selection with CD4 microbeads enriched total CD4+ T cells. Study-level findings and limits: CMV serostatus prediction reached median AUC around 0.95, or 0.9 with US-trained model.

Source study methods: After removing out-of-frame reads, millions of distinct TCRbeta sequences remained. Using immunoSEQ multiplex PCR, the repertoire was profiled, and TCRdb retains in-frame clones only, with some absent. That table is the source of V, J and clone size, and D and trimming were worked out from the DNA. The data contain tens of thousands of clones, about four fifths of them singletons. Notes on this clone: Its antigen is still unknown.

Germline CDR1 MGHDK, CDR2 SYGVNS. The CDR3 extends over 13 amino acids. V shed 6 bases and J shed 3 bases, with 9 bases lying between them. Material for sequencing was memory CD4+ T cells from blood. The J gene is TRBJ1-5, the V gene TRBV25-1; D not resolved. The receptor comes from an adult in good health and CMV-seronegative. This CDR3 is CASSISINQPQHF. As DNA, the CDR3 is TGTGCCAGCAGCATCAGTATCAATCAGCCCCAGCATTTT.